Below, 6 T cell receptor beta chains from the same sample are listed, as sequenced in a study of post-analysis software for immune sequencing data. Study-wide results and caveats: Patients had higher frequencies than controls of five or six TRBV segments, including TRBV5-6, TRBV5-1 and TRBV20-1.

These receptors lack a known antigen. The TCR beta cDNA libraries carried unique molecular identifiers. MiXCR, run by TCRdb on the PCR reads, gives a single entry per CDR3 protein. The data show about 210,000 distinct CDR3 sequences, with approximately 28% seen just once and 3.4% held by the top ten. The specimen was blood. The receptors shown here come from a girl under 18 with multiple sclerosis.

This clonotype came up many times. The chain has TRBV7-2 and TRBJ2-5; D uncertain. V was pared by 3 bases and J by 2 bases, with 10 bases between. Germline CDR1 and CDR2: SGHTA and FQGNSA. CDR3 length: 14 amino acids. Here the CDR3 reads CASSLSLGQETQYF. The CDR3 region has the DNA TGTGCCAGCAGCTTGTCTCTGGGACAAGAGACCCAGTACTTC.

This rearrangement joins TRBV10-3 to TRBJ1-1; 7 bases match TRBD1. Germline-derived CDR1 and CDR2 are ENHRY and SYGVKD. Trimming took 6 bases from V and 4 from J; bases not matched to a gene: 11. The CDR3 is 15 residues long. The CDR3 loop reads CAIRGTERFGTEAFF. CDR3 sequence (DNA): TGTGCCATCAGAGGGACAGAAAGGTTTGGCACTGAAGCTTTCTTT.

The table lists this clonotype with many counts. The gene calls are TRBV18 and TRBJ2-5; D uncertain. V lost 3 bases and J 2 bases, leaving 13 bases between the germline ends. The CDR3 totals 15 residues. CDR1 KGHSH and CDR2 LQKENI come from the germline V gene. The CDR3 spells CASSPQALRQETQYF. The CDR3 DNA follows: TGTGCCAGCTCACCCCAAGCGCTAAGGCAAGAGACCCAGTACTTC.

This clonotype was seen repeatedly, ten times or more. J is TRBJ2-1 and V is TRBV10-3; D gene ambiguous. Trimming left V 0 bases short and J 7 bases short, with 13 bases between. Germline CDR1 ENHRY, CDR2 SYGVKD. CDR3 length: 15 amino acids. The CDR3 bases are TGTGCCATCAGTGAGTCGACGGGCCGCCGGAATGAGCAGTTCTTC. Translated: CAISESTGRRNEQFF.

This clonotype was seen only a few times. One base away lies a much larger clone, so this may be a sequencing read error. The chain has TRBV12-3 or TRBV12-4 and TRBJ2-7; tentatively, D is TRBD1 (6 bases). The CDR3 runs 14 residues. Deletions cut 3 bases from V and 10 bases from J, with 19 bases between. The CDR3 spells CASSLTGWGEAQYF. The CDR3, as DNA: TGTGCCAGCAGTTTGACAGGATGGGGAGAGGCCCAGTACTTC.

This rearrangement joins TRBV14 to TRBJ2-5; possible D gene TRBD2, 5 bases. The J call may be mistaken, given a closer DNA end match to TRBJ2-7. The CDR3 is 17 amino acids. Germline lookup yields CDR1 SGHDN and CDR2 FVKESK. CDR3 in DNA: TGTGCCAGCAGCCAAGATATTGGAGGAATCGCGTCTTACGAGCAGTACTTC. Protein: CASSQDIGGIASYEQYF.